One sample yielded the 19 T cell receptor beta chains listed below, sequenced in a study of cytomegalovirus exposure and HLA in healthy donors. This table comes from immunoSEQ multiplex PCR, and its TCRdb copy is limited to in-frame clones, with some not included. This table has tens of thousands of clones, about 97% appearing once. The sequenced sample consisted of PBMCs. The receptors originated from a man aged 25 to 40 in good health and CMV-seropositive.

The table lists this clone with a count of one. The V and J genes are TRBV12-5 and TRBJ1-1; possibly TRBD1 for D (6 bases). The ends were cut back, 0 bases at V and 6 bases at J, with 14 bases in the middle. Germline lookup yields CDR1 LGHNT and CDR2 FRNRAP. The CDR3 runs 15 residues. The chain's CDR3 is CASGLVTGGRAEAFF. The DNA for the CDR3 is TGTGCTAGTGGTTTGGTAACGGGGGGGCGGGCTGAAGCTTTCTTT.

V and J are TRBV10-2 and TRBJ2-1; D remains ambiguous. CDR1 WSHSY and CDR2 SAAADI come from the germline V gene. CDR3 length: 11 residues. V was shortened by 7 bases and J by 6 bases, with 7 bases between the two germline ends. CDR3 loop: CASKTGNEQFF. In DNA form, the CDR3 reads TGCGCCAGCAAGACGGGCAATGAGCAGTTCTTC.

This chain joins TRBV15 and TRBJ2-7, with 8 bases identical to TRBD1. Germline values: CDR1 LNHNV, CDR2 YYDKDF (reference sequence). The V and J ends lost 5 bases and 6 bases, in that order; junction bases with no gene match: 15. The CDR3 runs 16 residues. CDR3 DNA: TGTGCCACCAGCGGAACCCTGGGACAGGAGGGAGGCGAGCAGTACTTC. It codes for CATSGTLGQEGGEQYF.

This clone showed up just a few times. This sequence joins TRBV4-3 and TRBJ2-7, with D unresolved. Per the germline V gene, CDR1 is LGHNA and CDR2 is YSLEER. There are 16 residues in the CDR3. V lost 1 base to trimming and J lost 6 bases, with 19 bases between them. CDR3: CASSQVPVLSGSEQYF. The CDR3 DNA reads TGCGCCAGCAGCCAAGTCCCCGTCCTTTCCGGGTCCGAGCAGTACTTC.

The CDR3 DNA sequence: TGTGCCACACAGGGCGGGAGCACTGAAGCTTTCTTT. Translated, it gives CATQGGSTEAFF. V and J are TRBV10-3 and TRBJ1-1; possibly TRBD1 for D (6 bases). With 10 bases removed from V and 4 bases from J, the gap between germline ends came to 13 bases. Germline CDR1 ENHRY, CDR2 SYGVKD. The CDR3 spans 12 residues.

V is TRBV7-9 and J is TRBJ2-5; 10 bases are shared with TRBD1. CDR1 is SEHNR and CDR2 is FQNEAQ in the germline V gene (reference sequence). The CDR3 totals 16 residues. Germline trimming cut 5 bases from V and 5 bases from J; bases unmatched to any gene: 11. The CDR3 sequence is CASSTIVDRGHETQYF. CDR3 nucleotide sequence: TGTGCCAGCAGCACCATCGTAGACAGGGGGCACGAGACCCAGTACTTC.

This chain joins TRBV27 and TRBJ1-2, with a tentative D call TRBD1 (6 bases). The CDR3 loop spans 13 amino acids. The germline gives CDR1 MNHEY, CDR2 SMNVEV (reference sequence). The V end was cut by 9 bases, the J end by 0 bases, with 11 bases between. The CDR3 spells CASGGAPNYGYTF. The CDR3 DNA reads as TGTGCCAGTGGGGGGGCACCTAACTATGGCTACACCTTC.

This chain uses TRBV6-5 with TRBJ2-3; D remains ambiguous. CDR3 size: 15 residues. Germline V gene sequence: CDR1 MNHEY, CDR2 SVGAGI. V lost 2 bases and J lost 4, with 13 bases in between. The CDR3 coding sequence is TGTGCCAGCAGTTACCTACCGGGTGAGGCAGATACGCAGTATTTT. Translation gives CASSYLPGEADTQYF.

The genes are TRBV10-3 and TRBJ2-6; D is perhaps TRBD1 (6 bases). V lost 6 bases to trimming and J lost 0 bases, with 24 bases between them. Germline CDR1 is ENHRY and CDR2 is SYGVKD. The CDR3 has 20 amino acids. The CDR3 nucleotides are TGTGCCATCAGCGCTCTCCCGTGGGACACCGTTTACTCTGGGGCCAACGTCCTGACTTTC. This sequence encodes CAISALPWDTVYSGANVLTF.

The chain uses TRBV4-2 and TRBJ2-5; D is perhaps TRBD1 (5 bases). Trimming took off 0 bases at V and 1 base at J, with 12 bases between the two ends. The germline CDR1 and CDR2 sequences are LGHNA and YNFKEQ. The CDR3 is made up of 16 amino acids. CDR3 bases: TGTGCCAGCAGCCAAGAATGGAGTGGGGCCCAAGAGACCCAGTACTTC. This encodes CASSQEWSGAQETQYF.

CDR3 DNA sequence: TGTGCCAGTAGTAGCCCGGGACAGGGACTGGGAGAGCAGTACTTC. This codes for CASSSPGQGLGEQYF. The chain joins TRBV19 to TRBJ2-7; 9 nucleotides align to TRBD1. This CDR3 is built from 15 residues. J was trimmed by 7 bases and V by 4 bases; bases with no gene match: 11. Germline loops: CDR1 LNHDA, CDR2 SQIVND (reference sequence).

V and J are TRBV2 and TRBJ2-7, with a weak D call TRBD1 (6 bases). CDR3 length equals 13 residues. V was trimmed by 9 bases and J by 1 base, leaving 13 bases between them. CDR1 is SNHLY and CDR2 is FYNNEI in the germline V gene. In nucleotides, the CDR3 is TGTGCCAGTAACAGGGAATGGTCCTACGAGCAGTACTTC. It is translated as CASNREWSYEQYF.

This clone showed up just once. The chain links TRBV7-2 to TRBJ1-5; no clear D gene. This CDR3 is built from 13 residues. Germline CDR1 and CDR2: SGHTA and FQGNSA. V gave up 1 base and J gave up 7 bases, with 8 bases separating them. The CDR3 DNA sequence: TGTGCCAGCAGCTTAGTTTTCGAGCAGCCCCAGCATTTT. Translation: CASSLVFEQPQHF.

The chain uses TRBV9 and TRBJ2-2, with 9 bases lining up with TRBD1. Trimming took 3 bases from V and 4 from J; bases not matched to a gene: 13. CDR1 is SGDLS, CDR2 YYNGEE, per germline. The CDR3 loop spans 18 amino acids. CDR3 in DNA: TGTGCCAGCAGCGCACGTACCCGACAGGGGGGTGGCACCGGGGAGCTGTTTTTT. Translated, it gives CASSARTRQGGGTGELFF.

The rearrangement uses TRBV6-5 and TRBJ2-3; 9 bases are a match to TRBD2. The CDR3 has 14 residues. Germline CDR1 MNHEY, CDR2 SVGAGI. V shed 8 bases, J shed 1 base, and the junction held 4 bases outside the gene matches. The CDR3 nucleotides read TGTGCCAGCGCCCAGCGGGAGGGCACAGATACGCAGTATTTT. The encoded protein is CASAQREGTDTQYF.

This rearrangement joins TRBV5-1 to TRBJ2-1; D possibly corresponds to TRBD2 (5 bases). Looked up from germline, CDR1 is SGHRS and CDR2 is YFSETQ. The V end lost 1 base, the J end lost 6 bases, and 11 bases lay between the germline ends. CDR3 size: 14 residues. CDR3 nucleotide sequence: TGCGCCAGCAGCTTGCGAGTCGGGGTCAATGAGCAGTTCTTC. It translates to CASSLRVGVNEQFF. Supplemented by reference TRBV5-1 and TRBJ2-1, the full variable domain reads KAGVTQTPRYLIKTRGQQVTLSCSPISGHRSVSWYQQTPGQGLQFLFEYFSETQRNKGNFPGRFSGRQFSNSRSEMNVSTLELGDSALYLCASSLRVGVNEQFFGPGTRLTVL.

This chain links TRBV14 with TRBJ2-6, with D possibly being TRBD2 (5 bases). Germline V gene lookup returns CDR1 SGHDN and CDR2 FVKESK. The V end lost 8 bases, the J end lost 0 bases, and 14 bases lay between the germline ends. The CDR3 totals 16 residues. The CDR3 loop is CASSGWRNSGANVLTF. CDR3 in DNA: TGTGCCAGCTCGGGTTGGAGGAACTCTGGGGCCAACGTCCTGACTTTC. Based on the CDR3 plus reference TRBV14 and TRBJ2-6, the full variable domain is EAGVTQFPSHSVIEKGQTVTLRCDPISGHDNLYWYRRVMGKEIKFLLHFVKESKQDESGMPNNRFLAERTGGTYSTLKVQPAELEDSGVYFCASSGWRNSGANVLTFGAGSRLTVL.

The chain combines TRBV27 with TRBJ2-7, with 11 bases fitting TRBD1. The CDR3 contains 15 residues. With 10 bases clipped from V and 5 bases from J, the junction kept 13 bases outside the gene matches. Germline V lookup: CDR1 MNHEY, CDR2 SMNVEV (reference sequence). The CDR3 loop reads CATRTGGAARHEQYF. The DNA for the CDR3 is TGTGCCACCAGGACAGGGGGCGCGGCCCGCCACGAGCAGTACTTC.

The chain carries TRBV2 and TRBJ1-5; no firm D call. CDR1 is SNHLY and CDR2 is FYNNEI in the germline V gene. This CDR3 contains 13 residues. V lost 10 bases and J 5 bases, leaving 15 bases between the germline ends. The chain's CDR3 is CATNIRTDQPQHF. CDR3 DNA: TGTGCCACCAATATCCGTACAGATCAGCCCCAGCATTTT.